These 12 T cell receptor beta chains originate from one sample sequenced in a study of blood T cell repertoires in COVID-19. This table comes from immunoSEQ multiplex PCR, and its TCRdb copy is limited to in-frame clones, with some not included. The sample contains around 320,000 clones, 90% of which appear only once. Sequenced material: PBMCs or T cells enriched from blood (not recorded which). These receptor sequences come from a woman younger than 30 with acute COVID-19.

V gene TRBV3-1 (or the pseudogene TRBV3-2) combines with J gene TRBJ2-1; unclear D gene. Germline V gives CDR1 LGHDT, CDR2 YNNKEL (reference sequence). The CDR3 contains 16 residues. V dropped 5 bases and J dropped 1 base, with 15 bases sitting between them. The CDR3 coding sequence is TGTGCCAGCAGCAACACCCCAGCGTCATCCTACAATGAGCAGTTCTTC. This codes for CASSNTPASSYNEQFF.

The chain carries TRBV6-5 and TRBJ2-3, with D possibly matching TRBD1 (5 bases). The CDR3 sequence is 15 residues long. The germline V gene has CDR1 MNHEY and CDR2 SVGAGI. The V and J ends lost 7 bases and 1 base respectively, with 15 bases between them. The CDR3, as DNA: TGTGCCAGCATCCCCAGGGCCTGGGGCACAGATACGCAGTATTTT. Translation: CASIPRAWGTDTQYF.

This clone was picked up one time. The chain uses TRBV27 and TRBJ2-2; no definite D call. This CDR3 region has 14 residues. With 7 bases removed from V and 0 bases from J, the gap between germline ends came to 9 bases. Germline assignment: CDR1 MNHEY and CDR2 SMNVEV (reference sequence). The CDR3 loop reads CASKIDTNTGELFF. Here the CDR3 DNA reads TGTGCCAGCAAGATTGACACGAACACCGGGGAGCTGTTTTTT.

This rearrangement joins TRBV4-2 to TRBJ1-1, with D tentatively TRBD1 (6 bases). V was shortened by 0 bases and J by 5 bases, with 13 bases between the two germline ends. The CDR3 runs to 15 residues. Germline-derived CDR1 and CDR2 are LGHNA and YNFKEQ. CDR3 DNA: TGTGCCAGCAGCCAAGAACTTGGGGGCTCTACTGAAGCTTTCTTT. This translates into CASSQELGGSTEAFF.

The chain uses TRBV19 and TRBJ2-3; TRBD2 might be the D (5 bases). V was pared by 7 bases and J by 2 bases, with 16 bases between. Germline loops: CDR1 LNHDA, CDR2 SQIVND (reference sequence). The CDR3 has 15 residues. The chain's CDR3 is CASNLRGMSTDTQYF. CDR3 DNA: TGTGCCAGTAACCTTCGGGGTATGTCCACAGATACGCAGTATTTT.

The chain is built from TRBV27 and TRBJ1-6, with D perhaps TRBD1 (6 bases). The CDR3 runs to 15 residues. Trimming pared 5 bases from V and 6 bases from J, leaving 14 bases between. Germline CDR1 and CDR2: MNHEY and SMNVEV (reference sequence). CDR3: CASSVQGWANSPLHF. In DNA, the CDR3 is TGTGCCAGCAGTGTCCAGGGGTGGGCTAATTCACCCCTCCACTTT.

The gene calls are TRBV5-1 and TRBJ1-1; D gene unclear. From germline, CDR1 is SGHRS and CDR2 YFSETQ. The CDR3 is made up of 14 amino acids. Trimming took 4 bases from V and 3 from J, leaving 13 bases between them. In nucleotides, the CDR3 is TGCGCCAGCAGCGCTGGGATCGGGGACACTGAAGCTTTCTTT. Its translation is CASSAGIGDTEAFF. The whole variable domain, filled in from reference TRBV5-1 and TRBJ1-1, reads KAGVTQTPRYLIKTRGQQVTLSCSPISGHRSVSWYQQTPGQGLQFLFEYFSETQRNKGNFPGRFSGRQFSNSRSEMNVSTLELGDSALYLCASSAGIGDTEAFFGQGTRLTVV.

In its sample, this clone was seen once. The rearrangement uses TRBV3-1 (or the pseudogene TRBV3-2) and TRBJ2-2; D not certain. From germline, CDR1 is LGHDT and CDR2 YNNKEL (reference sequence). The V gene lost 3 bases and the J gene lost 7 bases, with 15 bases spanning the gap. The CDR3 spans 15 residues. As DNA, the CDR3 is TGTGCCAGCAGCCACCACCGCCAGGCGCTCGGGGAGCTGTTTTTT. Its translation is CASSHHRQALGELFF.

The sample holds one count of this clone. The chain carries TRBV10-2 and TRBJ1-1; TRBD1 might be the D (5 bases). The germline V gene has CDR1 WSHSY and CDR2 SAAADI. Trimming pared 9 bases from V and 6 bases from J, leaving 17 bases between. The CDR3 covers 13 residues. The CDR3 nucleotides are TGCGCCAGTTTGGAGGGGACCTACGCTGAAGCTTTCTTT. This gives the protein CASLEGTYAEAFF.

Notes on this clone: Additional DNA sequences in this sample encode the identical CDR3. This rearrangement joins TRBV28 to TRBJ1-5; perhaps TRBD1 as D (5 bases). V was clipped by 3 bases and J by 0 bases, with 9 bases between them. This CDR3 region has 15 residues. Germline values: CDR1 MDHEN, CDR2 SYDVKM. This CDR3 is CASSLGGNSNQPQHF. The CDR3 DNA is TGTGCCAGCAGTTTGGGGGGGAATAGCAATCAGCCCCAGCATTTT.

The chain couples TRBV12-3 or TRBV12-4 to TRBJ2-3, with D possibly TRBD2 on 5 matching bases. The V end lost 8 bases, the J end lost 2 bases, and 8 bases lay between the germline ends. The CDR3 contains 12 residues. As DNA, the CDR3 is TGTGCCAGCCGAGGGATCACAGATACGCAGTATTTT. Its translation: CASRGITDTQYF.

This chain links TRBV9 with TRBJ1-2; 8 nucleotides match TRBD1. V lost 4 bases and J lost 5; bases outside the gene matches: 16. Germline V gene sequence: CDR1 SGDLS, CDR2 YYNGEE. This CDR3 spans 17 amino acids. For the CDR3, the DNA is TGTGCCAGCAGCTTCCTGGACAGGGCGGCTTCCTTTTATGGCTACACCTTC. It yields the protein CASSFLDRAASFYGYTF.